This T cell receptor beta chain comes out of a study of CD8 T cells in ankylosing spondylitis. Overall study results and limits: The study identified a TCR beta motif of seven or eight highly homologous variants that appeared characteristic of ankylosing spondylitis blood.

Each CDR3 protein is one row after TCRdb ran MiXCR on the 5' RACE reads. The table records over 600,000 distinct CDR3 sequences, under 20% of them present only once. This clonotype was seen only once. Antigen: not known. This sequence originates from a male donor with ankylosing spondylitis. Sequencing used blood, either unsorted or a sorted T cell fraction (not recorded which).

CDR3 coding DNA: TGTGCCAGCAGAGGAGCCGGGACTAGCGGGACCTACAATGAGCAGTTCTTC. Its protein product is CASRGAGTSGTYNEQFF. V and J are TRBV7-2 and TRBJ2-1; 13 bases align to TRBD2. Germline CDR1 and CDR2: SGHTA and FQGNSA. The CDR3 contains 17 residues. The V and J ends lost 6 bases and 2 bases, in that order; junction bases with no gene match: 7.